The source of this TCR beta chain is a study of tumor and adjacent non-tumor tissue in lung cancer (dated by TCRdb to the late 2010s). Describing the broader study: The cohort included around twelve adenocarcinoma, a couple of squamous cell carcinoma and 1 small cell lung cancer patients. The 15 or so patients were aged 31 to 76 years, included about ten men and 5 women, and had TNM stage I to III disease. In total, sequencing yielded 95 million to 150 million productive TCRbeta reads, which works out to an average of around 4.2 million reads per sample. Bulk TCRbeta repertoires were compared between lung tumor tissue and matched distant non-tumor lung tissue obtained from about 16 lung cancer patients. For each patient, one tumor sample and one normal lung sample were taken, giving about 29 paired specimens that underwent TCRbeta CDR3 sequencing.

The library was built by means of multiplex PCR. Sequencing was carried out with an Illumina HiSeq 2500. TCRbeta libraries were constructed through three rounds of nested PCR with primers (Table S4) according to protocols modified from ARM-PCR. Before sequencing, PCR products in the 200-500 bp range were cut out of the gel and cleaned up using the QIAquick gel extraction kit. The published analysis was carried out like this. Reads were cleaned using Trimmomatic, were merged into complete CDR3 sequences using FLASH, and were assigned to V(D)J germline segments using MiTCR. Clonal diversity was calculated as the inverse Simpson's index using VDJtools. In-frame sequences without a premature stop codon were defined as productive reads. TCRdb reprocessed the public reads (quality trimming at Q25 with fastp, clone calling with MiXCR) and kept in-frame beta chains. Rows are combined by CDR3 protein, so each entry shows the most common genes and DNA. It is TCRdb's table, rather than the study itself, that gives the V and J calls and clone size. For this sample the table gives 60,000 to 85,000 distinct CDR3 sequences, of which 75% to 85% were detected only once. The top ten constitute under 55% of the sample.

Remarks on this clonotype: The antigen it binds to is not known. At one end the junction does not follow the germline gene, possibly because of a read error.

Points the paper makes about the study in general: Peripheral blood was not sequenced, so blood TCRbeta repertoires in these lung cancer patients were not examined. With only roughly 14 patients in the cohort, the authors noted that larger samples and more detailed clinical data are needed. A significantly larger cumulative share of the repertoire was made up by the top 100 clones in normal lung than in tumor tissue. Tumor tissue showed significantly greater TCR diversity (inverse Simpson) than normal lung tissue (about 410 vs 180, P = 0.0075, Mann-Whitney U test). Neither the sequencing platform nor unique molecular identifiers are mentioned in the methods. Significantly higher TCR diversity was found in younger patients, and higher tumor TCR diversity was associated with shorter overall and disease-free survival.

Bulk unsorted tissue served as the source for RNA extraction, and RNA quality was assessed using a NanoDrop ND-1000 and an Agilent 2100. For the normal lung samples, distant non-tumor tissue was collected more than 3 cm away from the tumor edge. Newly diagnosed lung cancer patients without prior chemotherapy who had been admitted for thoracic surgery in China between August and November 2014 were enrolled as donors. The study excluded patients who had received radiotherapy or chemotherapy before or who had another cancer at the same time. Surgical tissue pieces of about 1-2.3 cm3 were preserved in RNAlater solution and were kept at -80 degrees C until use. The CDR3, from cysteine to phenylalanine, totals 13 residues. Of all the DNA, just the CDR3 is kept, 39 bases in frame from base 1. CDR1 is given as SGHVS and CDR2 as FQNEAQ, both from the germline V gene.

This TCR derives from a man aged 55 to 70 with non-small cell lung cancer. This receptor chain uses TRBV7-8 and TRBJ2-2, with the D gene not clear enough to name. Source material: distant non-tumor lung tissue. In nucleotide form, the sequence is TGTGCCAGCAGCGTTAAGAACATCGGGGAGCTGTTTTTT. Its protein product is CASSVKNIGELFF. The CDR3, completed at both ends by the reference TRBV7-8 and TRBJ2-2 genes, gives the full variable domain GAGVSQSPRYKVAKRGQDVALRCDPISGHVSLFWYQQALGQGPEFLTYFQNEAQLDKSGLPSDRFFAERPEGSVSTLKIQRTQQEDSAVYLCASSVKNIGELFFGEGSRLTVL.